What follows is one T cell receptor (beta chain) and its context. After removal of 6 bases from V and 6 bases from J, the junction contained 7 bases not matched to a gene. CDR3 size: 14 residues. Germline CDR1 MNHEY, CDR2 SVGAGI. This entry is derived from a study of blood T cell repertoires in COVID-19. Produced via immunoSEQ multiplex PCR; TCRdb's table is partial and in-frame only. The repertoire has 180,000 or so clones, approximately 88% of them found once; the top ten carry about an eighth. Material: PBMCs or T cells enriched from blood (not recorded which). This TCR was sampled from an older woman who had recovered from COVID-19. This rearrangement joins TRBV6-5 to TRBJ1-5, with TRBD1 matching over 8 bases. CDR3 amino acids: CASSRGQGTQPQHF. The CDR3 coding sequence is TGTGCCAGCAGCAGAGGACAGGGAACTCAGCCCCAGCATTTT.